This T cell receptor beta chain is from a study of T-cell memory formation after mild COVID-19 (dated by TCRdb to the early 2020s). About the investigation overall: Most TCR sequence clusters were specific to one of the two donors. Longitudinal TCRalpha and TCRbeta repertoire sequencing tracked T-cell clones expanding and contracting after mild COVID-19 in a couple of donors. The cohort was made up of two young adult volunteers, one female and one male, who were previously healthy.

This clonotype has just one count. The antigen it recognizes is unknown. Nothing much larger sits one base from this clone, and base qualities are not available. One read amounts to weak evidence. After removal of 4 bases from V and 8 bases from J, the junction retains 2 bases not matched to a gene. For CDR1 and CDR2, the germline V gene lists SGHVS and FQNEAQ. The CDR3 starts with the cysteine, ends with the phenylalanine, and has 13 residues. Left in the record is the CDR3 DNA by itself, 39 bases read in frame from the first base. Study-wide conclusions, independent of this receptor: Contracting CD4+ clones turned up mainly in the CM and EM memory subsets, whereas EMRA was where CD8+ clones were enriched. SARS-CoV-2 specificity of the second-wave clones peaking on day 37 was not confirmed. Balanced CD4/CD8 phenotypes were observed for clones contracting from day 15 to 85, whereas a bias towards CD4+ was observed for a second wave of clones expanding from day 15 to 37. The study covered only a couple of mild cases, and larger cohorts including severe cases with pre-infection samples were considered necessary. Some responding clones were found in pre-infection memory, which suggests that pre-existing cross-reactive memory T cells took part in the SARS-CoV-2 response.

The sequencer was an Illumina NovaSeq 6000. Using 5'RACE with constant-segment primers, TCRalpha and TCRbeta cDNA libraries were constructed, with sample barcodes and unique molecular identifiers added in the process. Trizol reagent was used to extract RNA from every sample. Libraries were amplified in two PCR steps, with a second sample barcode and Illumina TruSeq adapters added in the second step. Libraries were sequenced on an Illumina NovaSeq with 2 x 150 bp paired-end reads. In the paper's pipeline: Demultiplexing of reads and collapsing into UMI-guided consensus sequences were performed with migec v1.2.7. Using mixcr v2.1.11, UMI consensuses were aligned to TRA and TRB V and J templates and then assembled into clonotypes. A clonotype was counted as expanded or contracted only if both edgeR and NoisET called the change significant, with noise models trained on biological replicates. edgeR calls used a false discovery rate-adjusted p below 0.01 and a log2 fold-change threshold of 1. As an exploratory analysis of dynamics, PCA with hierarchical clustering was applied to max-normalized trajectories of the 1000 most abundant clonotypes. Separately sequenced CD4+ and CD8+ repertoires were used to assign a CD4 or CD8 phenotype to each responding clone. TCRdb reworked the public reads: Q25 trimming with fastp, MiXCR clone assembly, productive beta chains retained. A single entry per CDR3 protein holds the most common genes and DNA from its merged rows. The V and J calls here are based on TCRdb, not the publication. The sample includes roughly 200,000 distinct CDR3 sequences, with 20% to 25% observed a single time. The ten largest clones take up 20% to 25% of the sample.

Ficoll-Paque density gradient centrifugation was used to isolate PBMCs. Material for sequencing was PBMCs or a T cell subset sorted from them (not recorded which). The chain links TRBV7-8 with TRBJ2-1; 10 central bases correspond to TRBD1. The clonotype originates from an adult woman who had mild COVID-19 (a few samples of this study predate the infection). The sample titles of this study are shuffled in the database, so cell type and time point are left out; the donor was told from shared clones. This receptor carries the CDR3 CASSWGTGDEQFF. The nucleotides read TGTGCCAGCAGCTGGGGGACAGGGGATGAGCAGTTCTTC.